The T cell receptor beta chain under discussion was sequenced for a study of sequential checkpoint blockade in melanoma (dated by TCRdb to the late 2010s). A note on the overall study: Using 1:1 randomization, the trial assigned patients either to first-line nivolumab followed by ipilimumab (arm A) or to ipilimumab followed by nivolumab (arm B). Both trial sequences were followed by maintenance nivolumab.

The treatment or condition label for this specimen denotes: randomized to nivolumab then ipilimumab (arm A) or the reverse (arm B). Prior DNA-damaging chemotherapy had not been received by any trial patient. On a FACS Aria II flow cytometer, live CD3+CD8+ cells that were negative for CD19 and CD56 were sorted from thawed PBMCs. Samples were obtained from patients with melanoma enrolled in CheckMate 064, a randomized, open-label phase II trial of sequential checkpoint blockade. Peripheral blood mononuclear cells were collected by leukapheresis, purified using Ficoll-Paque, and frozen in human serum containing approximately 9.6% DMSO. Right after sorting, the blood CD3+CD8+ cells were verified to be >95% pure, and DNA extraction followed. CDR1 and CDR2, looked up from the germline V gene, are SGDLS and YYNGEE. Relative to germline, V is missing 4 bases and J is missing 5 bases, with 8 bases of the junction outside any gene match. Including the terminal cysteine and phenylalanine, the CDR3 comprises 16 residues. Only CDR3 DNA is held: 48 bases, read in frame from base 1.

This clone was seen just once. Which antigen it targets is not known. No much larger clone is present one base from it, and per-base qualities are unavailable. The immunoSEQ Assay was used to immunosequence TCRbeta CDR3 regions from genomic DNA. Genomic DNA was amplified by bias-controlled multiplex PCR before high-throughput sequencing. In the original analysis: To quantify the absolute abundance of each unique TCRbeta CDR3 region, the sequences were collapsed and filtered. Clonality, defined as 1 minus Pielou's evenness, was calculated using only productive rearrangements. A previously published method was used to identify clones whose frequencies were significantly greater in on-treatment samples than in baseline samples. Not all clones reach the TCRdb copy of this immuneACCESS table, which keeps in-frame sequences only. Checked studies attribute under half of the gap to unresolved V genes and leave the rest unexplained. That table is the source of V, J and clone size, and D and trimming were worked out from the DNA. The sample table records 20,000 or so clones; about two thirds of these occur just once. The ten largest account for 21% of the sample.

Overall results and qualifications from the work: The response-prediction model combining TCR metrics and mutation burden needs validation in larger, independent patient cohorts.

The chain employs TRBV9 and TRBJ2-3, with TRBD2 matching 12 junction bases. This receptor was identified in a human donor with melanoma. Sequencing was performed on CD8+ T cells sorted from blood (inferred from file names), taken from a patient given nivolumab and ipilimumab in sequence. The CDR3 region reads CASSPKTSGSLDTQYF. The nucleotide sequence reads TGTGCCAGCAGCCCAAAGACTAGCGGGAGCTTAGATACGCAGTATTTT.